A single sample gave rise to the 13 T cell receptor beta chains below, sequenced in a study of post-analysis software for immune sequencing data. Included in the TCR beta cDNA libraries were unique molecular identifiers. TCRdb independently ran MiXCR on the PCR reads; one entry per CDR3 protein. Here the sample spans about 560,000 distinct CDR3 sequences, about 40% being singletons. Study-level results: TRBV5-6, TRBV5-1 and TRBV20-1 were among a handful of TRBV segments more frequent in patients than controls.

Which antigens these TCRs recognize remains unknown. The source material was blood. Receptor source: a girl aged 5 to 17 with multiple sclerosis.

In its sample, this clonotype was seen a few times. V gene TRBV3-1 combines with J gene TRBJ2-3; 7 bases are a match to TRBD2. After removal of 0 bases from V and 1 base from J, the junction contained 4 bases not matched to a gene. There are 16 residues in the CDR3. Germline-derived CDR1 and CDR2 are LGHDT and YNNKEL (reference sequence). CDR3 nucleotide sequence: TGTGCCAGCAGCCAAGAACTAGCGAGTGGCACAGATACGCAGTATTTT. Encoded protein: CASSQELASGTDTQYF.

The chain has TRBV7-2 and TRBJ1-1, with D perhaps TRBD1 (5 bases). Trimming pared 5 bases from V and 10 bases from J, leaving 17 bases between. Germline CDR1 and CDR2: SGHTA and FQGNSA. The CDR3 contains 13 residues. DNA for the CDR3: TGTGCCAGCAGCCCCAAGACAGCTCGAGGAGCTTTCTTT. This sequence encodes CASSPKTARGAFF. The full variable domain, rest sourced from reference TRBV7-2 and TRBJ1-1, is GAGVSQSPSNKVTEKGKDVELRCDPISGHTALYWYRQSLGQGLEFLIYFQGNSAPDKSGLPSDRFSAERTGGSVSTLTIQRTQQEDSAVYLCASSPKTARGAFFGQGTRLTVV.

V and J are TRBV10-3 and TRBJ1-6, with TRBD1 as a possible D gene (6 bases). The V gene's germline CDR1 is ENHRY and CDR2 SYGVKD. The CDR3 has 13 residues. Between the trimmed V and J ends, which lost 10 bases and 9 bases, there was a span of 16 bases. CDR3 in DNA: TGTGCCACCGATCCAGGGGAGGGTTCACCCCTCCACTTT. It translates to CATDPGEGSPLHF.

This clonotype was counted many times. The CDR3 DNA reads as TGCAGCGTTGAGGGCGGAGCGAGGGGGCAGTATTTT. It yields the protein CSVEGGARGQYF. The chain recombines TRBV29-1 with TRBJ2-3; tentatively, D is TRBD1 or TRBD2 (5 bases each). Germline V gene lookup returns CDR1 SQVTM and CDR2 ANQGSEA. This CDR3 contains 12 residues. V was cut by 3 bases and J by 11 bases, with 15 bases left in between.

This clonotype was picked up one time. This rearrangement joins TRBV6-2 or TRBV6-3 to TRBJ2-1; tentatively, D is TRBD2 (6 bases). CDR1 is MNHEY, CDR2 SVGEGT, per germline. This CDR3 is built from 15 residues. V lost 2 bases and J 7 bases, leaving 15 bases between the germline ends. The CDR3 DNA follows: TGTGCCAGCAGTTACCCGGGAGCAGGGAAAAATGAGCAGTTCTTC. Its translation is CASSYPGAGKNEQFF.

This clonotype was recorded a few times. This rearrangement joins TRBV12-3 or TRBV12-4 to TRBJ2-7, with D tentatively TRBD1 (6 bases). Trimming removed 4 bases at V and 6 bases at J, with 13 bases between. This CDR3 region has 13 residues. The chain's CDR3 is CASSSDSAGEQYF. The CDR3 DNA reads TGTGCCAGCAGTTCGGACAGTGCCGGCGAGCAGTACTTC.

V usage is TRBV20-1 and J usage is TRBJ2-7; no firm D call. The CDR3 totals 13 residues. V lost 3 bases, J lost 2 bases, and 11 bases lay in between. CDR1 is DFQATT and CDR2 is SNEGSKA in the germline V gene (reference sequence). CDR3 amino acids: CSARHTETYEQYF. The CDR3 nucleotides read TGCAGTGCTAGGCATACAGAGACCTACGAGCAGTACTTC.

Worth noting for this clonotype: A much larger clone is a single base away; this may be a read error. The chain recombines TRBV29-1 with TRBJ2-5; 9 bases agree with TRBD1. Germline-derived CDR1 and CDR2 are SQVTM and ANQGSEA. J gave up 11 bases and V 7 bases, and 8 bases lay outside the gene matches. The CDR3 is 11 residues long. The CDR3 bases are TGCAGCGCCGGGGACAGGGCAGAGCAGTACTTC. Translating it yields CSAGDRAEQYF.

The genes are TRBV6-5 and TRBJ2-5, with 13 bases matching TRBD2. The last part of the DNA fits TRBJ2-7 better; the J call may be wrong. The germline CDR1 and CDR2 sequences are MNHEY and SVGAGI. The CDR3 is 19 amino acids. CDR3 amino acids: CASSYSGLAGENLAYEQYF. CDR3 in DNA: TGTGCCAGCAGTTACTCCGGACTAGCGGGAGAGAATCTGGCCTACGAGCAGTACTTC.

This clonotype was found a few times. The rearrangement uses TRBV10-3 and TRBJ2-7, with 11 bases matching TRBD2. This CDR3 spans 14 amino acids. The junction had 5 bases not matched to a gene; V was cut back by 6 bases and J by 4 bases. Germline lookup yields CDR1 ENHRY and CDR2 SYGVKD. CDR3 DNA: TGTGCCATCAGGGGGACTAGCGGACCATACGAGCAGTACTTC. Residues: CAIRGTSGPYEQYF.

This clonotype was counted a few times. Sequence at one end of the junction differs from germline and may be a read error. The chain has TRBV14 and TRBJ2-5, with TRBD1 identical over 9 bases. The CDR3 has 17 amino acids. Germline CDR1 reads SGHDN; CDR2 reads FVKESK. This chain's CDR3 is CASSRRTDRGYQETQYF. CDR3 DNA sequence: TGTGCCAGCAGCCGAAGGACGGACAGGGGATACCAGGAGACCCAGTACTTC.

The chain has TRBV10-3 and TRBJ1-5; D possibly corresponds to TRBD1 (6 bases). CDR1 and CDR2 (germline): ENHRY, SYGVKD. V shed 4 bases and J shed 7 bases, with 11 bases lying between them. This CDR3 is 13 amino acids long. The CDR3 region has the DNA TGTGCCATCAGTGGGGACATCAACCAGCCCCAGCATTTT. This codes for CAISGDINQPQHF.

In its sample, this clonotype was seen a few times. The CDR3 here is CSARPTETQYF. The CDR3 bases are TGCAGTGCTAGACCCACAGAGACCCAGTACTTC. V and J are TRBV20-1 and TRBJ2-5; D is unclear. The V end lost 2 bases, the J end lost 4 bases, and 5 bases lay between the germline ends. The germline CDR1 and CDR2 sequences are DFQATT and SNEGSKA (reference sequence). The CDR3 covers 11 residues.